This T cell receptor (beta chain) was sequenced during a study of T-cell reconstitution after alpha-beta-depleted transplantation in children. TCRbeta library preparation incorporated unique molecular identifiers. TCRdb re-called the PCR reads with MiXCR, one entry per CDR3 protein. The repertoire holds 200,000 to 250,000 distinct CDR3 sequences, with approximately 10% as singletons. This clonotype was counted at least ten times. Sequencing used PBMCs from the stem cell graft donor, obtained from the stem cell graft. The TCR sequence derives from a human donor who donated a stem cell graft to a child with acute lymphoblastic leukemia.

This CDR3 is CSASRDSTYNEQFF. In DNA form, the CDR3 reads TGCAGTGCTAGCCGGGACAGCACCTACAATGAGCAGTTCTTC. The rearrangement joins TRBV20-1 to TRBJ2-1; 7 bases are shared with TRBD1. V lost 3 bases, J lost 2 bases, and 4 bases stayed unmatched. In germline, CDR1 is DFQATT, CDR2 SNEGSKA (reference sequence). The CDR3 totals 14 residues.